Below, 9 T cell receptor beta chains from the same sample are listed, as sequenced in a study of blood T cell repertoires in COVID-19. Profiling relied on immunoSEQ multiplex PCR, and the TCRdb table lists in-frame clones only, not all of them. The sample consists of about 58,000 clones, 89% of them appearing once. Specimen: peripheral blood. The origin of the receptors is a woman in her sixties or seventies with active COVID-19.

The gene calls are TRBV6-5 and TRBJ1-3; no firm D call. Per the germline V gene, CDR1 is MNHEY and CDR2 is SVGAGI. The CDR3 spans 14 residues. Trimming removed 6 bases from V and 0 bases from J, with 9 bases in between. The CDR3 reads CASSLAGSGNTIYF. The CDR3 nucleotides are TGTGCCAGCAGCCTGGCAGGCTCTGGAAACACCATATATTTT.

This clone was seen only once. V and J are TRBV7-3 and TRBJ2-2; D unresolved. The CDR3 has 13 amino acids. The V gene's germline CDR1 is SGHTA and CDR2 FQGTGA. Trimming left V 4 bases short and J 4 bases short, with 7 bases between. The CDR3 region is CASSSKRTGELFF. The DNA for the CDR3 is TGTGCCAGCAGCTCAAAGCGCACCGGGGAGCTGTTTTTT. The full variable domain, rest sourced from reference TRBV7-3 and TRBJ2-2, is GAGVSQTPSNKVTEKGKYVELRCDPISGHTALYWYRQSLGQGPEFLIYFQGTGAADDSGLPNDRFFAVRPEGSVSTLKIQRTERGDSAVYLCASSSKRTGELFFGEGSRLTVL.

The rearrangement joins TRBV5-8 to TRBJ2-3; 9 nucleotides agree with TRBD1. The CDR3 length is 15 residues. V lost 7 bases, J lost 2 bases, and 8 bases stayed unmatched. From germline, CDR1 is SGHTS and CDR2 YDEGEE. This CDR3 reads CASGRGQGNTDTQYF. CDR3 sequence (DNA): TGTGCCAGCGGCCGGGGACAGGGCAACACAGATACGCAGTATTTT.

The chain is built from TRBV7-3 and TRBJ2-2; TRBD1 matches 7 bases. There are 14 residues in the CDR3. Germline CDR1 and CDR2: SGHTA and FQGTGA. V dropped 7 bases and J dropped 4; count of bases not matched to a gene: 6. CDR3 amino acids: CASTAGGSTGELFF. The CDR3 coding sequence is TGTGCCAGCACGGCAGGGGGTTCCACCGGGGAGCTGTTTTTT.

The rearrangement uses TRBV6-9 and TRBJ1-2; a possible D gene is TRBD1 (5 bases). Trimming left V 4 bases short and J 4 bases short, with 16 bases between. Germline loops: CDR1 MNHGY, CDR2 SVAAGI. The CDR3 extends over 15 amino acids. The CDR3 DNA reads TGTGCCAGCAGTTGCAGGGTGCCATCTTGCTATGGCTACACCTTC. Amino acids: CASSCRVPSCYGYTF.

This sequence joins TRBV12-3 or TRBV12-4 and TRBJ1-1; D remains ambiguous. CDR3 length: 12 residues. V lost 7 bases and J 1 base, leaving 7 bases between the germline ends. DNA for the CDR3: TGTGCCAGCATAGTAGCGAACACTGAAGCTTTCTTT. Translating gives CASIVANTEAFF.

The gene calls are TRBV14 and TRBJ2-1, with D perhaps matching TRBD2 (5 bases). The germline CDR1 and CDR2 sequences are SGHDN and FVKESK. The CDR3 spans 13 residues. V was cut by 0 bases and J by 8 bases, with 8 bases left in between. The CDR3 bases are TGTGCCAGCAGCCAAGATTGGGGAGATGAGCAGTTCTTC. Residues: CASSQDWGDEQFF.

The chain is built from TRBV7-3 and TRBJ2-3; tentative D call: TRBD2 (7 bases). The CDR3 is made up of 15 amino acids. Deletions cut 3 bases from V and 4 bases from J, with 14 bases between. Germline V CDR1 and CDR2: SGHTA, FQGTGA. CDR3 sequence: CASSFLRGASDTQYF. The CDR3 nucleotides are TGTGCCAGCAGCTTTCTTCGGGGGGCCTCAGATACGCAGTATTTT.

V usage is TRBV5-4 and J usage is TRBJ1-4; D unclear. The CDR3 spans 14 residues. Trimming cost V 5 bases and J 5 bases, with 13 bases left between them. Germline V lookup: CDR1 SGHNT, CDR2 YYREEE (reference sequence). CDR3 residues: CASRSSTLNEKLFF. CDR3 bases: TGTGCCAGCAGATCAAGCACCCTGAATGAAAAACTGTTTTTT. The whole variable domain, filled in from reference TRBV5-4 and TRBJ1-4, reads ETGVTQSPTHLIKTRGQQVTLRCSSQSGHNTVSWYQQALGQGPQFIFQYYREEENGRGNFPPRFSGLQFPNYSSELNVNALELDDSALYLCASRSSTLNEKLFFGSGTQLSVL.